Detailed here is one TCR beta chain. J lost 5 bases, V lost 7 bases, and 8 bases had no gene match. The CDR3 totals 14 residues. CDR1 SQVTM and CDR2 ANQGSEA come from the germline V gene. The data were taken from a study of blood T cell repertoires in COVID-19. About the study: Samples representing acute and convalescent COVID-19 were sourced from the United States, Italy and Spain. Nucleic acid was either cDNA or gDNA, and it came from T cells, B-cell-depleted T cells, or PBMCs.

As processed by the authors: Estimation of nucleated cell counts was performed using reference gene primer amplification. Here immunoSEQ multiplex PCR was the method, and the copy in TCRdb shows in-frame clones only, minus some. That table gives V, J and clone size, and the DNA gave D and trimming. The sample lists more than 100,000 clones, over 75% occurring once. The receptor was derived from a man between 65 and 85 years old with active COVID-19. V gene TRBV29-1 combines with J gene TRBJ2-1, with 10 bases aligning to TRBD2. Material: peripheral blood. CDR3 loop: CSGGRAGGNNEQFF. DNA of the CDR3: TGCAGCGGTGGCCGAGCGGGAGGGAACAATGAGCAGTTCTTC.